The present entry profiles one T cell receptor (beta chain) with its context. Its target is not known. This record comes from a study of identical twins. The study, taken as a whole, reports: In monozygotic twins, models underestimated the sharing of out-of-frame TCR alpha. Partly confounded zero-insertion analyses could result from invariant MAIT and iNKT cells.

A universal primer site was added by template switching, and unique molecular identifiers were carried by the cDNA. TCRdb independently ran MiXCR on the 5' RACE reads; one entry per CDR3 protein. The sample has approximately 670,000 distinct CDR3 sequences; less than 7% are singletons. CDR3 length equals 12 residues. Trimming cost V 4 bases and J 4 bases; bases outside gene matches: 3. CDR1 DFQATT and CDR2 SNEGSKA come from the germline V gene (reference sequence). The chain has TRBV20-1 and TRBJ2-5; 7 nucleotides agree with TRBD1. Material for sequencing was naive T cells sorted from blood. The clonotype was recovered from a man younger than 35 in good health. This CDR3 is CSAINRGETQYF. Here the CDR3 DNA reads TGCAGTGCTATTAACAGGGGAGAGACCCAGTACTTC.